This T cell receptor beta chain was identified during a study of blood T cell repertoires in COVID-19. On the study more broadly: Both acute and convalescent COVID-19 samples were obtained from the United States, Italy and Spain. PBMCs, B-cell-depleted T cells, or T cells provided the cDNA or gDNA that made up the material.

TCRdb keeps only in-frame clones here, not all; method: immunoSEQ multiplex PCR. The sample contains about 320,000 clones, approximately 88% of which appear only once. The germline gives CDR1 MNHEY, CDR2 SMNVEV (reference sequence). The CDR3 loop spans 16 amino acids. With 3 bases removed from V and 10 bases from J, the gap between germline ends came to 19 bases. Living in 24 US areas, the participants were between roughly 18 and 89 years of age. The study counted Cohort 3 donors as recovered given two negative PCRs, clearance, or symptom resolution. This sequence originates from a man aged 30 to 39 who had recovered from COVID-19. The chain has TRBV27 and TRBJ1-6; tentative D call: TRBD1 (6 bases). Specimen: PBMCs or T cells enriched from blood (not recorded which). CDR3 region: CASSFGGQAFNSPLHF. The CDR3 DNA reads as TGTGCCAGCAGTTTTGGGGGCCAAGCCTTTAACTCACCCCTCCACTTT.